These T cell receptor beta chains were read from a single sample in a study of vaccination effects on CD4 cells after COVID-19. The antigens for these receptors are not known. TCRdb's copy holds only in-frame clones and misses some; the assay was immunoSEQ multiplex PCR. Here the sample spans some 30,000 clones, over 60% being singletons. The sequencing here drew on CD4+ T cells from PBMCs cultured with SARS-CoV-2 spike peptides, taken after COVID-19 vaccination. The receptors were gathered from a human donor who received a COVID-19 vaccine. Each CDR3 is given with its conserved first and last residue. Each record gives: clone size, D gene, V gene, J gene, CDR3 protein, CDR3 DNA. A D gene is named only where the DNA matches it firmly. The size of a clone is reported for some rows only, either as once, few or many, or as a class for expanded clones.

once	-	TRBV18	TRBJ1-1	CASSFQGRPEAFF	TGTGCCAGCTCATTCCAGGGGAGGCCTGAAGCTTTCTTT
-	TRBD2	TRBV24-1	TRBJ2-7	CATSEGGAASGRPDSYEQYF	TGTGCCACCAGTGAAGGGGGAGCGGCTAGCGGGAGGCCCGACTCCTACGAGCAGTACTTC
-	TRBD2	TRBV4-1	TRBJ2-2	CASSQGGGLAGRNTGELFF	TGCGCCAGCAGCCAAGGGGGGGGACTAGCGGGACGGAACACCGGGGAGCTGTTTTTT
few	-	TRBV10-1	TRBJ2-3	CASSVSGARTDTQYF	TGCGCCAGCAGTGTTTCAGGGGCTCGCACAGATACGCAGTATTTT
-	-	TRBV2	TRBJ2-7	CASNGAYEQYF	TGTGCCAGCAATGGGGCCTACGAGCAGTACTTC
-	-	TRBV11-2	TRBJ1-5	CASSFALTQPQHF	TGTGCCAGCAGCTTTGCACTGACTCAGCCCCAGCATTTT
once	TRBD2	TRBV18	TRBJ2-1	CASSPPASGSSYNEQFF	TGTGCCAGCTCACCACCAGCTAGCGGGAGCTCCTACAATGAGCAGTTCTTC
-	-	TRBV18	TRBJ1-3	CASSPRMTASSGNTIYF	TGTGCCAGCTCACCAAGGATGACAGCCAGCTCTGGAAACACCATATATTTT
-	-	TRBV5-1	TRBJ1-2	CASSLDPGPPVDGYTF	TGCGCCAGCAGCTTGGACCCGGGACCACCAGTCGATGGCTACACCTTC
few	TRBD1	TRBV18	TRBJ1-3	CASRRDSSGNTIYF	TGTGCCAGCCGTCGGGACAGCTCTGGAAACACCATATATTTT
-	-	TRBV6-5	TRBJ1-1	CASGGATEAFF	TGTGCCAGCGGAGGGGCTACTGAAGCTTTCTTT
-	-	TRBV12-3/TRBV12-4	TRBJ2-5	CASSLRGQETQYF	TGTGCCAGCAGTTTAAGAGGTCAAGAGACCCAGTACTTC
-	TRBD2	TRBV4-2	TRBJ2-5	CASSQDLAGGRETQYF	TGTGCCAGCAGCCAAGACCTAGCGGGGGGCAGAGAGACCCAGTACTTC
-	-	TRBV12-3/TRBV12-4	TRBJ1-5	CASRGYSNQPQHF	TGTGCCAGCCGGGGATATAGCAATCAGCCCCAGCATTTT
once	-	TRBV10-2	TRBJ2-5	CASSEFAGASSGTQYF	TGCGCCAGCAGTGAGTTCGCGGGGGCCTCCTCTGGGACCCAGTACTTC
-	-	TRBV14	TRBJ1-1	CASSQRRNTEAFF	TGTGCCAGCAGCCAACGACGGAACACTGAAGCTTTCTTT
-	TRBD2	TRBV19	TRBJ2-7	CASSIVSSGNYEQYF	TGTGCCAGTAGTATAGTGTCTAGCGGCAACTACGAGCAGTACTTC
-	TRBD2	TRBV5-4	TRBJ2-2	CASSKEGLAGGRNTGELFF	TGTGCCAGCAGCAAAGAGGGACTAGCGGGGGGAAGGAATACCGGGGAGCTGTTTTTT
-	TRBD2	TRBV30	TRBJ2-2	CAWSNSHGGGPRTGELFF	TGTGCCTGGAGTAACTCCCACGGGGGGGGCCCCCGCACCGGGGAGCTGTTTTTT
few	-	TRBV29-1	TRBJ1-1	CSVVVSGAEAFF	TGCAGCGTTGTCGTAAGCGGGGCTGAAGCTTTCTTT
-	-	TRBV11-1	TRBJ2-5	CASSLGTDQETQYF	TGTGCCAGCAGCTTAGGGACGGACCAAGAGACCCAGTACTTC
-	TRBD2	TRBV4-2	TRBJ2-7	CASSQRGGDEQYF	TGTGCCAGCAGCCAACGGGGGGGCGACGAGCAGTACTTC
-	TRBD1	TRBV18	TRBJ2-7	CASSSRTGGSYEQYF	TGTGCCAGCTCATCTCGGACAGGGGGGTCCTACGAGCAGTACTTC
-	-	TRBV25-1	TRBJ1-2	CASSEPGGRHGYTF	TGTGCCAGCAGTGAACCCGGGGGGCGGCACGGCTACACCTTC
-	-	TRBV18	TRBJ2-1	CASSPSATYNEQFF	TGTGCCAGCTCACCGAGTGCTACTTACAATGAGCAGTTCTTC
-	-	TRBV6-5	TRBJ2-2	CASIGANTGELFF	TGTGCCAGCATCGGTGCGAACACCGGGGAGCTGTTTTTT
-	-	TRBV9	TRBJ1-2	CASSVAAIQGGYTF	TGTGCCAGCAGCGTAGCCGCCATCCAGGGAGGCTACACCTTC
-	-	TRBV30	TRBJ1-2	CAFSRGFGGYTF	TGTGCTTTCTCCAGGGGTTTCGGTGGCTACACCTTC
-	-	TRBV10-1	TRBJ2-1	CASGSGHSYNEQFF	TGCGCCAGCGGTAGCGGACACTCCTACAATGAGCAGTTCTTC
-	TRBD2	TRBV14	TRBJ2-3	CASSRLPGLAGDTDTQYF	TGTGCCAGCAGCCGTTTACCGGGACTAGCGGGCGACACAGATACGCAGTATTTT
-	-	TRBV21-1	TRBJ2-5	CASSKASTGTGGQETQYF	TGTGCCAGCAGCAAAGCGAGCACCGGGACAGGAGGGCAAGAGACCCAGTACTTC
-	TRBD1	TRBV6-5	TRBJ1-5	CASSIGTGGNQPQHF	TGTGCCAGCAGTATTGGGACAGGGGGCAATCAGCCCCAGCATTTT
-	TRBD1	TRBV6-5	TRBJ2-7	CASSGDRVYEQYF	TGTGCCAGCAGCGGGGACAGGGTGTACGAGCAGTACTTC
once	-	TRBV11-2	TRBJ2-3	CASSLAAADTQYF	TGTGCCAGCAGCTTAGCGGCCGCAGATACGCAGTATTTT
-	-	TRBV15	TRBJ1-4	CATSRSPPRATNEKLFF	TGTGCCACCAGCAGATCCCCCCCCAGGGCAACTAATGAAAAACTGTTTTTT
few	-	TRBV30	TRBJ1-2	CAGNLGGYGYTF	TGTGCCGGGAACCTGGGGGGTTATGGCTACACCTTC
few	-	TRBV4-1	TRBJ1-6	CASSQLRDHRANSPLHF	TGCGCCAGCAGCCAACTGAGGGACCACAGAGCAAATTCACCCCTCCACTTT